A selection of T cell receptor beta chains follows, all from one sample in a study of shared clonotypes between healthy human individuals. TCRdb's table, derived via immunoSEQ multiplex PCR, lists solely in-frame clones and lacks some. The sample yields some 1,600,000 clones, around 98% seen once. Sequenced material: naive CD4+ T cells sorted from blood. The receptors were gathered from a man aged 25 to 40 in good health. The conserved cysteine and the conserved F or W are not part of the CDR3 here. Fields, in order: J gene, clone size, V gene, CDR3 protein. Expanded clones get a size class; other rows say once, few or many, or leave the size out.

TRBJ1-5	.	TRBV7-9	ASSLAVGTGLNQPQH
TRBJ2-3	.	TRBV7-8	ASGSPWDTQY
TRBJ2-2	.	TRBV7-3	ASSPGGTNTGELF
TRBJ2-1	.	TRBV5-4	ASSLPTLLNEQF
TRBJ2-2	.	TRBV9	ASSVSSGGTGELF
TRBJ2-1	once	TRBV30	AWSRTSGIYNEQF
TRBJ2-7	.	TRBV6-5	ASSYAGQGSEQY
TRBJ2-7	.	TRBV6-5	ASSSTGAPSYEQY
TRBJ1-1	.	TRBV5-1	ASSLDLMNTEAF
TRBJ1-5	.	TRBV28	ATREPGSNQPQH
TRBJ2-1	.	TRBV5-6	ASSLSVGQGANGEQF
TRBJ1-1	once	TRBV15	ATSRGFGVGTEAF
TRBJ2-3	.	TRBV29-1	SGGTTDTQY
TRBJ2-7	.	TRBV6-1	ASSTQGKSSYEQY
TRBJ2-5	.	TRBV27	ASSLGLAGGPSRETQY
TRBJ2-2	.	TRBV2	ASSAAGPGELF
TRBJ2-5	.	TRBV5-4	AYFGGETQY
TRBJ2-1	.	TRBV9	ASSVGRNEQF
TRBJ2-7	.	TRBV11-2	ASSAQGAVIYEQY
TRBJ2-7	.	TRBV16	ASRRDRRTEQY
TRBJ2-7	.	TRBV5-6	ASSSYGSEVDEQY
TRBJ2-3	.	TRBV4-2	ASSQASGRSRTDTQY
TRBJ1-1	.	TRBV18	ASSRVVNTEAF
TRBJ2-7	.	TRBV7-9	ASSRGGATYEQY
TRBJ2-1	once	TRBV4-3	ASSQALLLGQF
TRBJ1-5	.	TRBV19	ASSPNRGGNNQPQH
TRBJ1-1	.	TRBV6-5	ASSSRGWGSGAF